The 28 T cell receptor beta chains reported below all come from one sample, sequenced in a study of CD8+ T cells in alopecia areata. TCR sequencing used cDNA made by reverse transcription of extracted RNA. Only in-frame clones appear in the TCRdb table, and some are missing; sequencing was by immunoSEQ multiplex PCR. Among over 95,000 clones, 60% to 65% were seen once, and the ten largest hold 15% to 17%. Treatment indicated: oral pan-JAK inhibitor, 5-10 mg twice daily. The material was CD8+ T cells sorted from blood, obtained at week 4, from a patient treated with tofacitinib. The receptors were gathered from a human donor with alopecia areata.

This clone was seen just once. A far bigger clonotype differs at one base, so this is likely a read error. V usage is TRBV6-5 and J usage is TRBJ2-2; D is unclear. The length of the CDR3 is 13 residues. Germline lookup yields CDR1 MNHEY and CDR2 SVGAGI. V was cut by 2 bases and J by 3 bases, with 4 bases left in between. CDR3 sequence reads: CASSYRDTGELFF. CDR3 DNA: TGTGCCAGCAGTTACAGGGACACCGGGGAGCTGTTTTTT.

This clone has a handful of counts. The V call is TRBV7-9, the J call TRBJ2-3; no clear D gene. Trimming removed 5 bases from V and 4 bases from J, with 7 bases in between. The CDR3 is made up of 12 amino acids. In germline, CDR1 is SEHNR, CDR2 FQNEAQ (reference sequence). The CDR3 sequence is CASSVDADTQYF. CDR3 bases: TGTGCCAGCAGCGTTGACGCAGATACGCAGTATTTT.

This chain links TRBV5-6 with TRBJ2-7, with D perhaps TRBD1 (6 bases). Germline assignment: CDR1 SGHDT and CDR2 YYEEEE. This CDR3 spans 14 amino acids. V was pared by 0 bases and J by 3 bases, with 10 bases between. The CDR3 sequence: CASSLVGANYEQYF. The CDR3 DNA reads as TGTGCCAGCAGCTTGGTGGGGGCAAACTACGAGCAGTACTTC.

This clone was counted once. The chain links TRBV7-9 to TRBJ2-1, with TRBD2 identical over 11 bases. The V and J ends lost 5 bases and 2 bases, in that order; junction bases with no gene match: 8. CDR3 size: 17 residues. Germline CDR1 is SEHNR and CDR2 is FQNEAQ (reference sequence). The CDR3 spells CASSPSGRFPTYNEQFF. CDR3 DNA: TGTGCCAGCAGCCCTAGCGGGAGGTTCCCCACCTACAATGAGCAGTTCTTC.

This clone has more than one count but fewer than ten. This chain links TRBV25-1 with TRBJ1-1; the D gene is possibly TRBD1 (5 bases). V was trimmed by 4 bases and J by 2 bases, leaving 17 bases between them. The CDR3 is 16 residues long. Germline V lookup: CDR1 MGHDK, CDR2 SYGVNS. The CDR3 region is CASSAGKGTINTEAFF. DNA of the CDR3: TGTGCCAGCAGTGCCGGCAAAGGGACGATCAACACTGAAGCTTTCTTT. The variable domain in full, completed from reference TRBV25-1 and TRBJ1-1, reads EADIYQTPRYLVIGTGKKITLECSQTMGHDKMYWYQQDPGMELHLIHYSYGVNSTEKGDLSSESTVSRIRTEHFPLTLESARPSHTSQYLCASSAGKGTINTEAFFGQGTRLTVV.

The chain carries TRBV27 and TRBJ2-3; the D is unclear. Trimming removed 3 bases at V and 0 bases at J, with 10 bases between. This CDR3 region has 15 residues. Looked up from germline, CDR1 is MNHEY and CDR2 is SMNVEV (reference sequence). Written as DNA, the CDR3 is TGTGCCAGCAGTTTGATCGGGCTGAGCACAGATACGCAGTATTTT. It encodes CASSLIGLSTDTQYF.

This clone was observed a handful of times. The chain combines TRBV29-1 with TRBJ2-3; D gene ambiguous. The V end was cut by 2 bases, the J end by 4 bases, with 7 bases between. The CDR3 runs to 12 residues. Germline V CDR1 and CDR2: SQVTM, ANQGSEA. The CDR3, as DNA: TGCAGCGTTGAACTAAGGCCAGATACGCAGTATTTT. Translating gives CSVELRPDTQYF.

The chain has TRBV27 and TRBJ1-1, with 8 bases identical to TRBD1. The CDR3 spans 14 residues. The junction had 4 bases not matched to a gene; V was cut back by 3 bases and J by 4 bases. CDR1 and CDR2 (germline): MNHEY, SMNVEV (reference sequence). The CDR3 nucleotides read TGTGCCAGCAGTTTGGCAGGGGGCGGCACTGAAGCTTTCTTT. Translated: CASSLAGGGTEAFF.

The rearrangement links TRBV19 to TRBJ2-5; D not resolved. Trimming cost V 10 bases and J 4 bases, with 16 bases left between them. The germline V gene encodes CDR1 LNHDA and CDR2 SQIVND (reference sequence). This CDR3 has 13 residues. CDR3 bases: TGTGCCACCCAGCCCCCCGTGGGAGAGACCCAGTACTTC. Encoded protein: CATQPPVGETQYF. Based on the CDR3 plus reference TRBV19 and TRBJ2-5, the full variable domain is DGGITQSPKYLFRKEGQNVTLSCEQNLNHDAMYWYRQDPGQGLRLIYYSQIVNDFQKGDIAEGYSVSREKKESFPLTVTSAQKNPTAFYLCATQPPVGETQYFGPGTRLLVL.

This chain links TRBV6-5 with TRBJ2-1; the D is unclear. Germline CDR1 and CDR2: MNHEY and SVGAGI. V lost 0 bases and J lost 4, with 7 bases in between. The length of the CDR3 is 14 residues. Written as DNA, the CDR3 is TGTGCCAGCAGTTACTCTGACTCTTACAATGAGCAGTTCTTC. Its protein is CASSYSDSYNEQFF.

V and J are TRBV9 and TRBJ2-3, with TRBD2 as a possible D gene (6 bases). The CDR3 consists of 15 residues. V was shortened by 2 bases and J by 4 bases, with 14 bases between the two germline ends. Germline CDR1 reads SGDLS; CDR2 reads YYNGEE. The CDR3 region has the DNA TGTGCCAGCAGCGTTCGGGAGTTGATGTCAGATACGCAGTATTTT. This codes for CASSVRELMSDTQYF.

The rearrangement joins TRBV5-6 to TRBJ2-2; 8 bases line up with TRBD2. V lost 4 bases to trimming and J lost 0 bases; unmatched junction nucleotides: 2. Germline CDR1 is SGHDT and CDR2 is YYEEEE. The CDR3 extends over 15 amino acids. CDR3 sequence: CASSQGLANTGELFF. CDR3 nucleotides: TGTGCCAGCAGCCAGGGACTAGCGAACACCGGGGAGCTGTTTTTT.

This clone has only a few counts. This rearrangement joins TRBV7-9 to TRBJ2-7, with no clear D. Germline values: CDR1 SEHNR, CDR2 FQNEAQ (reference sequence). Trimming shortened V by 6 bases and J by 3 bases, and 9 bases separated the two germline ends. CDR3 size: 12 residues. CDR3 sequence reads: CASRPDGYEQYF. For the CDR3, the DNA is TGTGCCAGCAGGCCAGACGGCTACGAGCAGTACTTC.

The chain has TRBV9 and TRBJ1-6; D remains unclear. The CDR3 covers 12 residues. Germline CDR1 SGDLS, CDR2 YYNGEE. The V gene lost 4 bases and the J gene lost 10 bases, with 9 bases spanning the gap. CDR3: CASSHNGSPLHF. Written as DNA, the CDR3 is TGTGCCAGCAGCCACAACGGATCACCCCTCCACTTT.

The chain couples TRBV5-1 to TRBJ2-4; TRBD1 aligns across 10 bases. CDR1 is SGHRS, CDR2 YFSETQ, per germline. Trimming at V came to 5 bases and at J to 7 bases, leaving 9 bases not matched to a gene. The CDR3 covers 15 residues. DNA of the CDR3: TGCGCCAGCAGTCCACAGACAGGGGGCAAGAACATTCAGTACTTC. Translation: CASSPQTGGKNIQYF.

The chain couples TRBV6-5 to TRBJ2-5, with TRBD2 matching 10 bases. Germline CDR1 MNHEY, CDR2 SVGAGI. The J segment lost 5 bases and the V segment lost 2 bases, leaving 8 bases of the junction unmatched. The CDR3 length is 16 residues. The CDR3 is CASSYGTSAARETQYF. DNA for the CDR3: TGTGCCAGCAGTTACGGGACTAGCGCCGCGAGGGAGACCCAGTACTTC.

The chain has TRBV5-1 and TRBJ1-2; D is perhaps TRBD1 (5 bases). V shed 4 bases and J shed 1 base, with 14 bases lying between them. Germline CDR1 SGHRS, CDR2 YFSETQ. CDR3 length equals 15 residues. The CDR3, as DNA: TGCGCCAGCAGCGGCGGGACGGGAGATAACTATGGCTACACCTTC. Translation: CASSGGTGDNYGYTF.

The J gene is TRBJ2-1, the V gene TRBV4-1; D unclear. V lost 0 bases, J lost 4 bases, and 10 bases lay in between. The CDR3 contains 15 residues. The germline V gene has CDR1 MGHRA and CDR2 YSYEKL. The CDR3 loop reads CASSQDRTAYNEQFF. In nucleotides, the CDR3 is TGCGCCAGCAGCCAAGACCGGACGGCTTACAATGAGCAGTTCTTC.

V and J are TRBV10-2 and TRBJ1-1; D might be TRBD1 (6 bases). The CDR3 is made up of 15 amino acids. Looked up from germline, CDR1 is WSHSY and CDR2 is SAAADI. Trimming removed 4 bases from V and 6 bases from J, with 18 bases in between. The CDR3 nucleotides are TGCGCCAGCAGTGTTAGTTCAGGGGCCGTCCCTGAAGCTTTCTTT. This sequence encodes CASSVSSGAVPEAFF.

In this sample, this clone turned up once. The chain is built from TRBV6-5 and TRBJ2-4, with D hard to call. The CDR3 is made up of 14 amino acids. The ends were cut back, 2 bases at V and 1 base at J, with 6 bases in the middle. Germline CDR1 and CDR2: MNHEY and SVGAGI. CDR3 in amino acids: CASSYGFAKNIQYF. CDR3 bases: TGTGCCAGCAGTTACGGGTTTGCCAAAAACATTCAGTACTTC.

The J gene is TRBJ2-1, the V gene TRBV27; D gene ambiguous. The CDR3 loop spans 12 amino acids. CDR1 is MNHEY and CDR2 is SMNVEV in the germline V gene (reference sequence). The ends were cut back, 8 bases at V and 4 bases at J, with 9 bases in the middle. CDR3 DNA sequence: TGTGCCAGCGCCGGTGGTTACAATGAGCAGTTCTTC. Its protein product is CASAGGYNEQFF.

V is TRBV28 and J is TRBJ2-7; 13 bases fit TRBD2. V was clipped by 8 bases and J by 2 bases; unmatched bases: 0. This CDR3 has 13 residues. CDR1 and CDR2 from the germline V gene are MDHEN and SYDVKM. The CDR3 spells CASGTSGTYEQYF. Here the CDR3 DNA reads TGTGCCAGCGGGACTAGCGGGACCTACGAGCAGTACTTC.

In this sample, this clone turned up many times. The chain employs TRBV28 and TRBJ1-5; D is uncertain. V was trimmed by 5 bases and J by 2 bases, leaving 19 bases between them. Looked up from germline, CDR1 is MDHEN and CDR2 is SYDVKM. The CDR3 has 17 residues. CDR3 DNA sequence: TGTGCCAGCAGTCGACCGTGGCAGGCAAGTCGCAATCAGCCCCAGCATTTT. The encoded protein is CASSRPWQASRNQPQHF.

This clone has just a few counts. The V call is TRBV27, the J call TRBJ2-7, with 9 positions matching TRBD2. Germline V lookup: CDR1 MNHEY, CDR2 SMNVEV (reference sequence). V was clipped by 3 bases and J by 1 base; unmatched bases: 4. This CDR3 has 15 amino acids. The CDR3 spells CASSFMTSGSYEQYF. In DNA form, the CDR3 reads TGTGCCAGCAGTTTTATGACTAGCGGTTCCTACGAGCAGTACTTC.

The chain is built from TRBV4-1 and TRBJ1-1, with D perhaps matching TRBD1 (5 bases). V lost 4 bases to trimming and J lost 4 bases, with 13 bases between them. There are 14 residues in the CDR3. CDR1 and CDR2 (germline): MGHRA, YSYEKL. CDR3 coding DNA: TGCGCCAGCAGCCGTGGACATGGCGGCACTGAAGCTTTCTTT. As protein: CASSRGHGGTEAFF.

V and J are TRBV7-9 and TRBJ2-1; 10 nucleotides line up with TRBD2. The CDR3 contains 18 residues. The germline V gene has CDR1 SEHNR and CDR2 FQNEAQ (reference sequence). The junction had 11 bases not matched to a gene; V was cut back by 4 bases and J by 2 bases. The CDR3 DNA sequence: TGTGCCAGCAGCTCGAGCGAGTTGGGACTAGCGACCTACAATGAGCAGTTCTTC. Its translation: CASSSSELGLATYNEQFF. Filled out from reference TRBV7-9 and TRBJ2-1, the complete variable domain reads DTGVSQNPRHKITKRGQNVTFRCDPISEHNRLYWYRQTLGQGPEFLTYFQNEAQLEKSRLLSDRFSAERPKGSFSTLEIQRTEQGDSAMYLCASSSSELGLATYNEQFFGPGTRLTVL.

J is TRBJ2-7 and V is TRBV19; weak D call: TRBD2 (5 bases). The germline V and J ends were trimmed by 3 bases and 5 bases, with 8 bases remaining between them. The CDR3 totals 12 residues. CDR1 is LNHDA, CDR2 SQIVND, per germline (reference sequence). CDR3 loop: CASSMIGNEQYF. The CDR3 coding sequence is TGTGCCAGTAGTATGATCGGGAACGAGCAGTACTTC.

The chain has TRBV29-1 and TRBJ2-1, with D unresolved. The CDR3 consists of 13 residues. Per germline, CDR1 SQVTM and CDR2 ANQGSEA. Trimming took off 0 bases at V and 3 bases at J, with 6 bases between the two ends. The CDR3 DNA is TGCAGCGTTGAAGATTCCAGCTACAATGAGCAGTTCTTC. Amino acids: CSVEDSSYNEQFF.